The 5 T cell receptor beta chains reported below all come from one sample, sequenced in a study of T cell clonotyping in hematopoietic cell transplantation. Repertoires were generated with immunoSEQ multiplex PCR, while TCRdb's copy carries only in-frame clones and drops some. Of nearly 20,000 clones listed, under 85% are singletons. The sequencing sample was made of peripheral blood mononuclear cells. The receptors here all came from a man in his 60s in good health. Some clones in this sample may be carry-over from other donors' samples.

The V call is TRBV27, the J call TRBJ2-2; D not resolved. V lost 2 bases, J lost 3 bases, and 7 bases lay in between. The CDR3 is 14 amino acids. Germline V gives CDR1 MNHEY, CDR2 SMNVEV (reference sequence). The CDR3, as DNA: TGTGCCAGCAGTTTAACGGAACACACCGGGGAGCTGTTTTTT. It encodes CASSLTEHTGELFF.

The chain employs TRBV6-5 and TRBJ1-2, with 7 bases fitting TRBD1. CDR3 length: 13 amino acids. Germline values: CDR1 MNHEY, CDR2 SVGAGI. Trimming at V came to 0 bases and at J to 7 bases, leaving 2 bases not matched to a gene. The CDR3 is CASSYSTGSGYTF. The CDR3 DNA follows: TGTGCCAGCAGTTACTCGACAGGGTCTGGCTACACCTTC.

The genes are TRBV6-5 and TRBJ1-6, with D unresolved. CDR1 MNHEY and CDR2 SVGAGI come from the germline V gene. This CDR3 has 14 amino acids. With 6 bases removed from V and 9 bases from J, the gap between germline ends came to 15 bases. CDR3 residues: CASSGSSDGSPLHF. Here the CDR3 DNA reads TGTGCCAGCAGCGGGTCTTCCGACGGTTCACCCCTCCACTTT.

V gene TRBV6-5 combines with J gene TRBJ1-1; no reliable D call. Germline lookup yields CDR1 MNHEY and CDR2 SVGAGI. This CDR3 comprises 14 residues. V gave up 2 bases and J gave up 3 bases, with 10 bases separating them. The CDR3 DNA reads TGTGCCAGCAGTTACGGGCAAGGTTACACTGAAGCTTTCTTT. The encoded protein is CASSYGQGYTEAFF.

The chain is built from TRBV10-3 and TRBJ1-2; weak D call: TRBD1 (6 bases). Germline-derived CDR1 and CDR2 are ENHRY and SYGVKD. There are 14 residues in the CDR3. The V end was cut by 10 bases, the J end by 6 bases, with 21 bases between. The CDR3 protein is CATTKLQGQDGYTF. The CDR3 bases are TGTGCCACCACTAAGCTACAGGGCCAGGATGGCTACACCTTC.